The text below deals with one T cell receptor (beta chain). The sample originates from a study of cytomegalovirus exposure and HLA in healthy donors. The V gene's germline CDR1 is SGHRS and CDR2 YFSETQ. V was shortened by 2 bases and J by 4 bases, with 12 bases between the two germline ends. The CDR3 extends over 14 amino acids. The PCR used 60 Vbeta and 13 Jbeta primers. Sequenced by immunoSEQ multiplex PCR; TCRdb stores in-frame clones only, minus some. The sample includes about 160,000 clones, about three quarters of them seen just once. The specimen sequenced was PBMCs. The chain is built from TRBV5-1 and TRBJ1-2; D remains unclear. The clonotype originates from a female donor in good health and CMV-seronegative. In DNA, the CDR3 is TGCGCCAGCAGCTTTGACGGGAGTAGCTATGGCTACACCTTC. This codes for CASSFDGSSYGYTF.